This T cell receptor (beta chain) is from a study of blood T cells in healthy people across ages. Points from the study as a whole: In older individuals, TCR beta diversity per million T cells was lower, falling roughly linearly with age.

Total RNA, at least 6 micrograms per sample, came from PBMCs. A second roughly 6 to 11 cycle PCR used barcoded and J-beta primers. TCRdb fed the 5' RACE reads into MiXCR, producing one record per CDR3 protein. Of under 950,000 distinct CDR3 sequences listed, over 20% are singletons. Concerning this clonotype itself: The target antigen is unknown.

The sequence was obtained from a man aged 65 to 85 in good health. The sample taken for sequencing was blood.

The CDR3 region has the DNA TGCAGTTCTAACCCAGCGGAGCCCAAAAACATTCAGTACTTC. Translating it yields CSSNPAEPKNIQYF. The chain employs TRBV20-1 and TRBJ2-4, with a possible D match to TRBD2 (5 bases). Germline assignment: CDR1 DFQATT and CDR2 SNEGSKA (reference sequence). Deletions cut 8 bases from V and 2 bases from J, with 16 bases between. This CDR3 has 14 residues.